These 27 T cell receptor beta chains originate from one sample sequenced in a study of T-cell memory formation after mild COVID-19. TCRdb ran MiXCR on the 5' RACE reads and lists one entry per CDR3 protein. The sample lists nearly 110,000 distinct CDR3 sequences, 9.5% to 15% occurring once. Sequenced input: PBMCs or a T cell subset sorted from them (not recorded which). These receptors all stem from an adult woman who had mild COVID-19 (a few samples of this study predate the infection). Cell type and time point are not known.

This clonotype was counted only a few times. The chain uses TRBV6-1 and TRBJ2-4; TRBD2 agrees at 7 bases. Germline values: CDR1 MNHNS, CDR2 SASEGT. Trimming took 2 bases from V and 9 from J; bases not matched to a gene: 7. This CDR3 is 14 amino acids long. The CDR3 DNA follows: TGTGCCAGCAGTGAACCCCTAACGGGGGGCATTCAGTACTTC. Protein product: CASSEPLTGGIQYF.

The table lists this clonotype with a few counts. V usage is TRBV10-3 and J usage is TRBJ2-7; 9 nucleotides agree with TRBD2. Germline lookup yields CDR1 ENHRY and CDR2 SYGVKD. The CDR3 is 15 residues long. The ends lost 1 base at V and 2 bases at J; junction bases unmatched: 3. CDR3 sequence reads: CAISELERGAYEQYF. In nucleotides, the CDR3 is TGTGCCATCAGTGAGTTGGAGCGGGGGGCCTACGAGCAGTACTTC.

The CDR3 sequence: CASSSPQGAGAYNEQFF. The CDR3 DNA follows: TGTGCCAGCAGCTCCCCTCAAGGGGCGGGAGCCTACAATGAGCAGTTCTTC. The rearrangement uses TRBV9 and TRBJ2-1, with 7 bases fitting TRBD2. The J segment lost 2 bases and the V segment lost 4 bases, leaving 12 bases of the junction unmatched. The CDR3 runs 17 residues. Germline loops: CDR1 SGDLS, CDR2 YYNGEE.

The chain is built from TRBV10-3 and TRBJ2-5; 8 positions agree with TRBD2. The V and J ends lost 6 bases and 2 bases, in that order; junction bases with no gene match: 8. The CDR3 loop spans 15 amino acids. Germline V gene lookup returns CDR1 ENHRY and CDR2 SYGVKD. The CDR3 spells CAISEAGAGQETQYF. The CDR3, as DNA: TGTGCCATCAGCGAAGCGGGAGCGGGGCAAGAGACCCAGTACTTC.

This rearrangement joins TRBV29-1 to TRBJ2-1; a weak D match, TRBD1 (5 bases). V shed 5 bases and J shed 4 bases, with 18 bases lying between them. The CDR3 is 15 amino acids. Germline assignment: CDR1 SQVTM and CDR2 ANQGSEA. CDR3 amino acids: CSVQTDSFIYNEQFF. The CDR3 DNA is TGCAGCGTTCAGACAGACTCCTTCATATACAATGAGCAGTTCTTC.

DNA for the CDR3: TGTGCCAGCAGCGCCACGCGGGGAAACACAGATACGCAGTATTTT. Amino acid sequence: CASSATRGNTDTQYF. The V and J genes are TRBV7-6 and TRBJ2-3; a weak D match, TRBD2 (6 bases). CDR3 length: 15 residues. CDR1 is SGHVS and CDR2 is FNYEAQ in the germline V gene. V lost 5 bases and J lost 2, with 14 bases in between.

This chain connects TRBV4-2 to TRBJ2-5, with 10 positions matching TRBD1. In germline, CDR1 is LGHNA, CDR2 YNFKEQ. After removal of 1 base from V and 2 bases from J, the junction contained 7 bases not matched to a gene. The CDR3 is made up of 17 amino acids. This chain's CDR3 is CASSQVPPGQGQETQYF. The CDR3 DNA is TGTGCCAGCAGCCAAGTGCCTCCGGGACAGGGGCAAGAGACCCAGTACTTC.

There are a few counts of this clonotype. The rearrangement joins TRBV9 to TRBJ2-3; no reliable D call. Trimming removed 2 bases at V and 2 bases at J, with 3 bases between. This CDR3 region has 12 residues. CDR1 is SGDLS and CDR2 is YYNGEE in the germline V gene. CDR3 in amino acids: CASSVNTDTQYF. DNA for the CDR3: TGTGCCAGCAGCGTGAACACAGATACGCAGTATTTT.

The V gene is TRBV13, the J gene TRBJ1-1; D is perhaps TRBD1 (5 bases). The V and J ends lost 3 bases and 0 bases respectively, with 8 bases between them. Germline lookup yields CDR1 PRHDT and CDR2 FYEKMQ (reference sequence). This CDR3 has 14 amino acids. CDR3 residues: CASSFQGVNTEAFF. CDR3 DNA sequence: TGTGCCAGCAGCTTTCAAGGGGTGAACACTGAAGCTTTCTTT.

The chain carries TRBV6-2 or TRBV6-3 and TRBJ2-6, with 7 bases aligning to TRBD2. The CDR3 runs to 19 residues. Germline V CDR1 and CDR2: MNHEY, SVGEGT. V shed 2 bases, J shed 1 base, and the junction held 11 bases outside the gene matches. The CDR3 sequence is CASSYVPTGGLSGANVLTF. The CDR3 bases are TGTGCCAGCAGTTACGTACCCACGGGAGGACTTTCTGGGGCCAACGTCCTGACTTTC.

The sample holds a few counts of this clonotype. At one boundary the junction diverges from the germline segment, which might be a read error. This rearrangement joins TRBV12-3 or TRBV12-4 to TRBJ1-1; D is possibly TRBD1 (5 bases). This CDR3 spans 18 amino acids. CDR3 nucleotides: TGTGCCAGCAGTCTAGCGGGGCAGGCAGTATGGATGAACACTGAAGCTTTCTTT. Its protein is CASSLAGQAVWMNTEAFF.

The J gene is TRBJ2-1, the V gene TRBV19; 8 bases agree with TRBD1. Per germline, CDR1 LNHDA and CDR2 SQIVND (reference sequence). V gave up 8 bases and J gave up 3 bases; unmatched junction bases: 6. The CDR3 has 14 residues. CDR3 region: CASVAGGYYNEQFF. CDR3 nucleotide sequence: TGTGCCAGTGTTGCAGGGGGCTACTACAATGAGCAGTTCTTC.

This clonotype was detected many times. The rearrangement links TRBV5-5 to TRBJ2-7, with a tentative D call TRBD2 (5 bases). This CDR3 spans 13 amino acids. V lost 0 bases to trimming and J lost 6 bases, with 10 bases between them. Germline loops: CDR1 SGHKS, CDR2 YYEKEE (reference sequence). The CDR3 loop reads CASSLAMEVEQYF. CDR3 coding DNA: TGTGCCAGCAGCTTGGCTATGGAGGTCGAGCAGTACTTC.

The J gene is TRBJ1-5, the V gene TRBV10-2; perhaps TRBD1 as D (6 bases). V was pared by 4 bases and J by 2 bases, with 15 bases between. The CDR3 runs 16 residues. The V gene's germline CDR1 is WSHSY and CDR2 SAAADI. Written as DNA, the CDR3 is TGCGCCAGCAGTGCCGGGGGGGCGGGGGGCAATCAGCCCCAGCATTTT. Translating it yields CASSAGGAGGNQPQHF.

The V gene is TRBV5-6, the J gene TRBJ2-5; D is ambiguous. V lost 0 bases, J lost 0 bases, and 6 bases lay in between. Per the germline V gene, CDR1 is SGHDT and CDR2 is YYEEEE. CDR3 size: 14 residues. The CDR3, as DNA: TGTGCCAGCAGCTTGGGTGGGTACCAAGAGACCCAGTACTTC. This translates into CASSLGGYQETQYF. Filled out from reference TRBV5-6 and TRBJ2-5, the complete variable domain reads DAGVTQSPTHLIKTRGQQVTLRCSPKSGHDTVSWYQQALGQGPQFIFQYYEEEERQRGNFPDRFSGHQFPNYSSELNVNALLLGDSALYLCASSLGGYQETQYFGPGTRLLVL.

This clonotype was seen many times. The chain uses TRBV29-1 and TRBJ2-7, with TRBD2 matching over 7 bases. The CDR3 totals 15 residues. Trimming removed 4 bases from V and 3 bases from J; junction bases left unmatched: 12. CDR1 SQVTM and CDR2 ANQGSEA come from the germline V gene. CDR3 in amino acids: CSVAPLAEKGYEQYF. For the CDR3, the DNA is TGCAGCGTTGCTCCCCTAGCGGAAAAAGGCTACGAGCAGTACTTC.

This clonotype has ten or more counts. In DNA form, the CDR3 reads TGCGCCAGCAGTTTTGGACAGGCTAGCACAGATACGCAGTATTTT. Amino acids: CASSFGQASTDTQYF. The chain joins TRBV5-1 to TRBJ2-3, with 7 bases matching TRBD1. J gave up 0 bases and V 5 bases, and 6 bases lay outside the gene matches. Germline V gives CDR1 SGHRS, CDR2 YFSETQ. This CDR3 region has 15 residues. The full variable domain, its missing parts supplied by reference TRBV5-1 and TRBJ2-3, is KAGVTQTPRYLIKTRGQQVTLSCSPISGHRSVSWYQQTPGQGLQFLFEYFSETQRNKGNFPGRFSGRQFSNSRSEMNVSTLELGDSALYLCASSFGQASTDTQYFGPGTRLTVL.

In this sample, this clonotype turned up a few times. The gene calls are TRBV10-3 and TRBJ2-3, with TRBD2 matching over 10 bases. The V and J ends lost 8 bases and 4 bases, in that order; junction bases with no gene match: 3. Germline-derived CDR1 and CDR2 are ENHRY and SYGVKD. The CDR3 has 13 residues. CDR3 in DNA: TGTGCCATCCAGCGGGAGGGGTCAGATACGCAGTATTTT. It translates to CAIQREGSDTQYF.

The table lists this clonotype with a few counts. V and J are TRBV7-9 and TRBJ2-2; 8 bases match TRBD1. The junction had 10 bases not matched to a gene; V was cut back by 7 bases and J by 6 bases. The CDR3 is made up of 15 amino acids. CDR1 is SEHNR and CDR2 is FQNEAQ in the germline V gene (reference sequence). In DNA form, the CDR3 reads TGTGCCAGCACCCCAACAGGACAGGGTTCCGGGGAGCTGTTTTTT. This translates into CASTPTGQGSGELFF.

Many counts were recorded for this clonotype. The CDR3 sequence is CASSYPTSGQETQYF. CDR3 bases: TGTGCCAGCAGTTACCCGACTAGCGGACAAGAGACCCAGTACTTC. The V call is TRBV7-6, the J call TRBJ2-5; TRBD2 matches 9 bases. This CDR3 contains 15 residues. Germline lookup yields CDR1 SGHVS and CDR2 FNYEAQ. V shed 6 bases, J shed 2 bases, and the junction held 7 bases outside the gene matches. The full variable domain, its missing parts supplied by reference TRBV7-6 and TRBJ2-5, is GAGVSQSPRYKVTKRGQDVALRCDPISGHVSLYWYRQALGQGPEFLTYFNYEAQQDKSGLPNDRFSAERPEGSISTLTIQRTEQRDSAMYRCASSYPTSGQETQYFGPGTRLLVL.

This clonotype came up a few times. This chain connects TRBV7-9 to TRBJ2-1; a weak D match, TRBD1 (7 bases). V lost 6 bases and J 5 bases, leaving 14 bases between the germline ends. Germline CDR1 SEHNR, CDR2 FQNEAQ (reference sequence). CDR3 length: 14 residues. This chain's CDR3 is CASRRDSSDNEQFF. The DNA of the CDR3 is TGTGCCAGCAGGCGGGACAGCTCGGACAATGAGCAGTTCTTC.

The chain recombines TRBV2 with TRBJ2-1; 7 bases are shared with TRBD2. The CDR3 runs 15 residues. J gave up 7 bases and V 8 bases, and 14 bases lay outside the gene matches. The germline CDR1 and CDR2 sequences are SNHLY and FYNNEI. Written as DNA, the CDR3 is TGTGCCAGCCTCATCCCCCTCGCGGGAGCGAATGAGCAGTTCTTC. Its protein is CASLIPLAGANEQFF.

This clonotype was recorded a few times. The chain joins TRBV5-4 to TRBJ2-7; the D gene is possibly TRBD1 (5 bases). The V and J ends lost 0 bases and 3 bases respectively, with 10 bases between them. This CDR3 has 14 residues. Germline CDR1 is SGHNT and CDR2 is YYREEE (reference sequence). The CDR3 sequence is CASSLDRNLYEQYF. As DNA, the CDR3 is TGTGCCAGCAGCTTGGACAGGAATCTCTACGAGCAGTACTTC. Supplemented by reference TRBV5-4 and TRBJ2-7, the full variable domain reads ETGVTQSPTHLIKTRGQQVTLRCSSQSGHNTVSWYQQALGQGPQFIFQYYREEENGRGNFPPRFSGLQFPNYSSELNVNALELDDSALYLCASSLDRNLYEQYFGPGTRLTVT.

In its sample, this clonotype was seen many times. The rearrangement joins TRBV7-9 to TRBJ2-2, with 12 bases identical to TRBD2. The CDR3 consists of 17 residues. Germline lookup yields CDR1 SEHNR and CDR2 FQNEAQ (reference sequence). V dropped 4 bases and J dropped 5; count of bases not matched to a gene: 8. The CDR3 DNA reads TGTGCCAGCAGCTGGCCACTAGCGGGAGGAATAACCGGGGAGCTGTTTTTT. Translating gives CASSWPLAGGITGELFF.

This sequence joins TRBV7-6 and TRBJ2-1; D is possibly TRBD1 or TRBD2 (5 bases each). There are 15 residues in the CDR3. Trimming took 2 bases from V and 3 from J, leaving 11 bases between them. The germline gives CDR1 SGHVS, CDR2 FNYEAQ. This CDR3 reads CASSLRGHDYNEQFF. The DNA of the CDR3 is TGTGCCAGCAGCTTACGGGGCCACGACTACAATGAGCAGTTCTTC.

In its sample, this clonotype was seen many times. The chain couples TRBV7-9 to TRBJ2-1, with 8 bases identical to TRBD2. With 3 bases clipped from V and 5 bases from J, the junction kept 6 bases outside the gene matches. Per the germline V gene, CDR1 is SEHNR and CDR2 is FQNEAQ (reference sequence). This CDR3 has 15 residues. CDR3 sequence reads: CASSFSGLAHNEQFF. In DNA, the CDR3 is TGTGCCAGCAGCTTTAGTGGACTAGCCCACAATGAGCAGTTCTTC.

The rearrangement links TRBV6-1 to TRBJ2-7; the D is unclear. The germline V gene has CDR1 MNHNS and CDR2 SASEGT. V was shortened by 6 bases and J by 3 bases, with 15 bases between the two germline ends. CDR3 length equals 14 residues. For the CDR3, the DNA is TGTGCCAGCAGCCCAGGTTGGGATTTCTACGAGCAGTACTTC. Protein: CASSPGWDFYEQYF.